This T cell receptor beta chain originates from a study of T cells after yellow fever vaccination. In making TCR cDNA, 5'RACE template switching added a universal primer site and UMIs to it. TCRdb used MiXCR to reprocess the 5' RACE reads, holding one entry per CDR3 protein. This sample has about 550,000 distinct CDR3 sequences, with 15% to 20% found just once. Regarding this clonotype: At one end, the junction sequence differs from germline, possibly due to a read error.

This CDR3 contains 12 residues. CDR1 GTSNPN and CDR2 SVGIG come from the germline V gene (reference sequence). This chain uses TRBV30 with TRBJ2-3; D is possibly TRBD1 (5 bases). The TCR originated in a man aged 25-45 years who received the YFV17D yellow fever vaccine. This specimen consisted of PBMCs, obtained 15 days after the yellow fever booster vaccination. In nucleotides, the CDR3 is TGTGCCTGGAGTAATGGGGCAGATACGCTGTATTTT. Translating gives CAWSNGADTLYF.